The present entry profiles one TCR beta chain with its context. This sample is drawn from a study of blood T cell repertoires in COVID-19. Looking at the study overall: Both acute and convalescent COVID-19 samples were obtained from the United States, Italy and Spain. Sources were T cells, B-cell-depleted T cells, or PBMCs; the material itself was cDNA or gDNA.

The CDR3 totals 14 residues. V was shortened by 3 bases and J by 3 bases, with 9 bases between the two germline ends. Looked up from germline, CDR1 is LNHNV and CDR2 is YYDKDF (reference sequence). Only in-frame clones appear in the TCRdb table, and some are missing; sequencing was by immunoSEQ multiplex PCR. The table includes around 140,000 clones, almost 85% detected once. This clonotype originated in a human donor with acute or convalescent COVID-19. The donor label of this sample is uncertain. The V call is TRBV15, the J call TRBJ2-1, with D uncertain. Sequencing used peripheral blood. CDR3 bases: TGTGCCACCAGCAGTCCCCACAGCTACAATGAGCAGTTCTTC. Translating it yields CATSSPHSYNEQFF.